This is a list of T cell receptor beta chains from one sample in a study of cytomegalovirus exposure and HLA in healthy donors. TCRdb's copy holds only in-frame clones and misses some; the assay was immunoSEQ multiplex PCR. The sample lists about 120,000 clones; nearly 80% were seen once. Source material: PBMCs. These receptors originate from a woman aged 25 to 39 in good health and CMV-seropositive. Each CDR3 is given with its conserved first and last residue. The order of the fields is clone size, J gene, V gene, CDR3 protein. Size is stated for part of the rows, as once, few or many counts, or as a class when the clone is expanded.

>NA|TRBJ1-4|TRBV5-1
CASSSTPAGEKLFF
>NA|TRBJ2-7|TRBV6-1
CASSERGLIYEQYF
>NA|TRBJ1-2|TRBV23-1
CASGRSPRTAHSFNYGYTF
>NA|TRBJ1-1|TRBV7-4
CASSLRLCVCGAEAFF
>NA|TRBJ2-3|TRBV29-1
CSVGLAQGGTQYF
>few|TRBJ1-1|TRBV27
CASSARGYSTVAFF
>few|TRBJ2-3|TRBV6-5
CASRLQGAVTDTQYF
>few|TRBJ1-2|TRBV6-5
CASSTQQGIYGYTF
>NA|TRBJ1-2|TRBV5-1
CASSFEFGNGYTF
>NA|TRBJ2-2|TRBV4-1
CASSQGQGDTGELFF
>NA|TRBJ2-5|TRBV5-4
CASSLGGYQETQYF
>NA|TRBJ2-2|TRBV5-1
CASSLIGQGSTGELFF
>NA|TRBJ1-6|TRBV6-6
CASSVRESSPLHF
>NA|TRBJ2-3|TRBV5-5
CASSSLPGLVPDTQYF
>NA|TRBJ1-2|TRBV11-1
CASSAQSYGYTF
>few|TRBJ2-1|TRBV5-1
CASSLVQRGVNEQFF
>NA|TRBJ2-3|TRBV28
CASRLPGDTQYF
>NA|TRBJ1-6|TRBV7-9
CASSLNRGNSPLHF
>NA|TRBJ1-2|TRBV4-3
CASSQDSGWDYGYTF
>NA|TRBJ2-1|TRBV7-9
CASSFSGQGRDEQFF
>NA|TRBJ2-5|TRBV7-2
CASSLSGGKETQYF
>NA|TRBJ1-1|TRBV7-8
CASSPEGTEAFF
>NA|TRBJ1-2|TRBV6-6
CASSYSDRANYGYTF
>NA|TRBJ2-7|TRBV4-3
CASSQQRGLTYEQYF
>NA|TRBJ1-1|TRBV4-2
CASSLAKGAQNTEAFF
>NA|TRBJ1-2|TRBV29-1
CSVQTGGLYTF
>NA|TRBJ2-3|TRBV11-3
CASSLGTSGGGTQYF
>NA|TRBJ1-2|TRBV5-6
CASSLFTGIGYTF
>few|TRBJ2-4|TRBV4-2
CASSQEGDSVNIQYF